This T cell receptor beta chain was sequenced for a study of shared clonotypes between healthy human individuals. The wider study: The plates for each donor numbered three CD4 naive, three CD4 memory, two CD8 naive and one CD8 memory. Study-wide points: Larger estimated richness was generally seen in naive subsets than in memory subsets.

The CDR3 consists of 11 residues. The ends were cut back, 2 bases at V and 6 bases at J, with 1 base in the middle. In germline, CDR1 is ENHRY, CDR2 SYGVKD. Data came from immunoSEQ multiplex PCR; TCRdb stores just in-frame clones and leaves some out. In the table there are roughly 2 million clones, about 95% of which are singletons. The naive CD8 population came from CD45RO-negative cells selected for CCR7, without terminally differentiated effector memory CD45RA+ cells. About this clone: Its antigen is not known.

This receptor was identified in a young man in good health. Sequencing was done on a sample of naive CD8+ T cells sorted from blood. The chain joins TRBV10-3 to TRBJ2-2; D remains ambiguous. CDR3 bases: TGTGCCATCAGTGAGCCCGGGGAGCTGTTTTTT. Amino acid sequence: CAISEPGELFF.